Shown below are 18 T cell receptor beta chains from a single sample sequenced in a study of blood T cells in healthy people across ages. A second PCR of 7 to 11 cycles used a sample-barcoded 5' primer and a J-beta primer mix. TCRdb processed the 5' RACE reads anew with MiXCR; each CDR3 protein has one entry. The table has over 1,300,000 distinct CDR3 sequences, roughly 64% seen once. The source material was blood. These receptors were collected from a man in his late teens or twenties in good health.

The J gene is TRBJ2-3, the V gene TRBV7-6, with 8 bases aligning to TRBD2. This CDR3 region has 15 residues. Trimming took 0 bases from V and 4 from J; bases not matched to a gene: 3. Germline assignment: CDR1 SGHVS and CDR2 FNYEAQ. CDR3 region: CASSLAGREADTQYF. Written as DNA, the CDR3 is TGTGCCAGCAGCTTAGCGGGGCGGGAGGCAGATACGCAGTATTTT. Variable domain in full (rest from reference TRBV7-6 and TRBJ2-3): GAGVSQSPRYKVTKRGQDVALRCDPISGHVSLYWYRQALGQGPEFLTYFNYEAQQDKSGLPNDRFSAERPEGSISTLTIQRTEQRDSAMYRCASSLAGREADTQYFGPGTRLTVL.

CDR3: CSVPGQGASGYTF. The CDR3 DNA follows: TGCAGCGTCCCAGGACAGGGGGCTTCTGGCTACACCTTC. The V gene is TRBV29-1, the J gene TRBJ1-2, with 11 bases lining up with TRBD1. Germline trimming cut 6 bases from V and 7 bases from J; bases unmatched to any gene: 7. The germline CDR1 and CDR2 sequences are SQVTM and ANQGSEA. The CDR3 consists of 13 residues.

Notes on this clonotype: The junction and the germline gene differ at one end; a read error may be behind it. The chain has TRBV6-5 and TRBJ2-7; D remains unclear. CDR1 is MNHEY and CDR2 is SVGAGI in the germline V gene. The CDR3 has 14 amino acids. Written as DNA, the CDR3 is TGTGCCAGCAGTTATGGGTCAGGATCCTCCGAGCAGTACTTC. Residues: CASSYGSGSSEQYF.

The chain carries TRBV6-5 and TRBJ1-5; D ambiguous. Trimming took 0 bases from V and 1 from J, leaving 7 bases between them. Germline V lookup: CDR1 MNHEY, CDR2 SVGAGI. The CDR3 totals 15 residues. The CDR3 DNA follows: TGTGCCAGCAGTTACTCGGTGTTCAGCAATCAGCCCCAGCATTTT. Protein: CASSYSVFSNQPQHF.

The genes are TRBV12-3 or TRBV12-4 and TRBJ2-5; maybe TRBD2 (5 bases). The J call may be mistaken, given a closer DNA end match to TRBJ2-7. The length of the CDR3 is 12 residues. The DNA for the CDR3 is TGTGCCAGCACCGGGGTTAGCTACGAGCAGTACTTC. Translated: CASTGVSYEQYF.

This clonotype turned up a few times. The chain is built from TRBV20-1 and TRBJ2-4, with 9 positions matching TRBD1. The J call is in doubt because the DNA end fits TRBJ2-7 better. The CDR3 consists of 17 residues. Germline V gene lookup returns CDR1 DFQATT and CDR2 SNEGSKA (reference sequence). CDR3 DNA sequence: TGCAGTGCTAGAGGTGGCTCTGGGACAGGGTACTCCTACGAGCAGTACTTC. Translation gives CSARGGSGTGYSYEQYF.

This clonotype was found a few times. This chain uses TRBV6-5 with TRBJ2-1; 11 bases align to TRBD2. This CDR3 is built from 20 residues. V was clipped by 0 bases and J by 4 bases; unmatched bases: 14. Per the germline V gene, CDR1 is MNHEY and CDR2 is SVGAGI. CDR3 sequence reads: CASSYSIAGGLGVGYNEQFF. DNA of the CDR3: TGTGCCAGCAGTTACTCTATAGCGGGAGGGCTCGGTGTTGGGTACAATGAGCAGTTCTTC.

This clonotype came up once. The gene calls are TRBV14 and TRBJ1-1; D remains unclear. This CDR3 spans 14 amino acids. The V gene's germline CDR1 is SGHDN and CDR2 FVKESK. Trimming pared 4 bases from V and 5 bases from J, leaving 14 bases between. Here the CDR3 reads CASSRLGWRTEAFF. CDR3 nucleotide sequence: TGTGCCAGCAGCCGGCTCGGATGGCGGACTGAAGCTTTCTTT.

The chain links TRBV6-1 to TRBJ1-5, with D unclear. Deletions cut 3 bases from V and 2 bases from J, with 5 bases between. The CDR3 is made up of 13 amino acids. Germline CDR1 and CDR2: MNHNS and SASEGT. The CDR3 DNA reads as TGTGCCAGCAGTGACCCTCGCAATCAGCCCCAGCATTTT. It translates to CASSDPRNQPQHF.

The rearrangement joins TRBV7-8 to TRBJ2-5; maybe TRBD2 (7 bases). The CDR3 runs to 14 residues. Trimming removed 3 bases at V and 7 bases at J, with 15 bases between. Looked up from germline, CDR1 is SGHVS and CDR2 is FQNEAQ. CDR3 sequence: CASSFIGGPGTQYF. As DNA, the CDR3 is TGTGCCAGCAGCTTCATCGGGGGGCCAGGGACCCAGTACTTC.

The gene calls are TRBV25-1 and TRBJ1-5, with 7 bases matching TRBD1. CDR1 and CDR2 (germline): MGHDK, SYGVNS. The ends lost 3 bases at V and 2 bases at J; junction bases unmatched: 4. CDR3 size: 15 residues. CDR3 residues: CASSETGHRNQPQHF. CDR3 bases: TGTGCCAGCAGTGAGACAGGGCATCGCAATCAGCCCCAGCATTTT. The whole variable domain, filled in from reference TRBV25-1 and TRBJ1-5, reads EADIYQTPRYLVIGTGKKITLECSQTMGHDKMYWYQQDPGMELHLIHYSYGVNSTEKGDLSSESTVSRIRTEHFPLTLESARPSHTSQYLCASSETGHRNQPQHFGDGTRLSIL.

This clonotype was observed once. The chain employs TRBV4-1 and TRBJ2-3; D is ambiguous. V was clipped by 8 bases and J by 3 bases, with 12 bases between them. This CDR3 comprises 13 residues. The germline gives CDR1 MGHRA, CDR2 YSYEKL. The CDR3 DNA reads as TGCGCCAGCCCCCGGGTGGAGACAGATACGCAGTATTTT. It codes for CASPRVETDTQYF.

Comments on this clonotype: Given the absence of the conserved phenylalanine or tryptophan at the CDR3 end, a read error is likely. The limits of the CDR3 on the DNA are not certain, so only TCRdb's listed CDR3 is given. The gene calls are TRBV29-1 and TRBJ1-2. Germline V gene data show CDR1 as SQVTM and CDR2 as ANQGSEA. 19 amino acids form the CDR3, both terminal residues included. The CDR3 spells CSEVGGSGTDTQYFGLGTL.

This clonotype was observed a few times. The chain joins TRBV4-1 to TRBJ2-1; D uncertain. Germline V gene sequence: CDR1 MGHRA, CDR2 YSYEKL. V lost 8 bases and J 1 base, leaving 12 bases between the germline ends. The CDR3 extends over 14 amino acids. In DNA form, the CDR3 reads TGCGCCAGCGCCGGAGTAAATTCCTACAATGAGCAGTTCTTC. This translates into CASAGVNSYNEQFF.

This chain links TRBV5-1 with TRBJ1-5, with 8 bases lining up with TRBD1. The V segment lost 3 bases and the J segment 3 bases; nucleotides outside the gene matches: 8. CDR3 size: 16 residues. From germline, CDR1 is SGHRS and CDR2 YFSETQ. CDR3 nucleotide sequence: TGCGCCAGCAGCTCCCTACCGACAGGGGACAATCAGCCCCAGCATTTT. It translates to CASSSLPTGDNQPQHF.

With respect to this clonotype: The junction and the germline gene differ at one end; a read error may be behind it. The CDR3 loop is CAGSFGMETQYF. In DNA, the CDR3 is TGTGCCGGCAGCTTTGGTATGGAGACCCAGTACTTC. V gene TRBV7-6 combines with J gene TRBJ2-5; D remains unclear. The CDR3 runs to 12 residues. CDR1 SGHVS and CDR2 FNYEAQ come from the germline V gene. Supplemented by reference TRBV7-6 and TRBJ2-5, the full variable domain reads GAGVSQSPRYKVTKRGQDVALRCDPISGHVSLYWYRQALGQGPEFLTYFNYEAQQDKSGLPNDRFSAERPEGSISTLTIQRTEQRDSAMYRCAGSFGMETQYFGPGTRLLVL.

This chain links TRBV6-2 or TRBV6-3 with TRBJ2-1; 10 nucleotides agree with TRBD2. CDR3 length: 15 residues. V trimming: 5 bases; J trimming: 3 bases; junction bases outside the gene matches: 4. Germline assignment: CDR1 MNHEY and CDR2 SVGEGT. In nucleotides, the CDR3 is TGTGCCAGCAGTCAGGGACTAGCGCTCTACAATGAGCAGTTCTTC. Its translation: CASSQGLALYNEQFF.

The chain is built from TRBV6-1 and TRBJ2-3; perhaps TRBD2 as D (6 bases). The CDR3 is made up of 15 amino acids. Germline CDR1 and CDR2: MNHNS and SASEGT. V was clipped by 1 base and J by 0 bases, with 8 bases between them. This CDR3 reads CASSEDGGSTDTQYF. The DNA of the CDR3 is TGTGCCAGCAGTGAAGATGGGGGGAGCACAGATACGCAGTATTTT.